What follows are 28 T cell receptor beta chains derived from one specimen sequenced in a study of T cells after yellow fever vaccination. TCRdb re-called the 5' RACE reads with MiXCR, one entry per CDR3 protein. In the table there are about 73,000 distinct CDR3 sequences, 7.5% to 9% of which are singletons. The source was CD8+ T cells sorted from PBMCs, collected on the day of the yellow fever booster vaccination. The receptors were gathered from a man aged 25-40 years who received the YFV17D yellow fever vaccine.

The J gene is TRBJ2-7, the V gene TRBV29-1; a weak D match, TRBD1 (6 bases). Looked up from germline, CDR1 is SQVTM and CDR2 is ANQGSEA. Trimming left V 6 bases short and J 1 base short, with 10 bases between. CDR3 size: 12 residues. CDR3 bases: TGCAGCGTAGCCGGGACATCCTACGAGCAGTACTTC. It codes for CSVAGTSYEQYF.

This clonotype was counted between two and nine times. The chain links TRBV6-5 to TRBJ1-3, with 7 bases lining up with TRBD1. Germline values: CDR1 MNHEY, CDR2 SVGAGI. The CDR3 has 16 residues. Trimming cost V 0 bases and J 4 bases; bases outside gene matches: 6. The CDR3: CASSYSLDREGNTIYF. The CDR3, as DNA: TGTGCCAGCAGTTACTCCCTTGACAGGGAGGGAAACACCATATATTTT.

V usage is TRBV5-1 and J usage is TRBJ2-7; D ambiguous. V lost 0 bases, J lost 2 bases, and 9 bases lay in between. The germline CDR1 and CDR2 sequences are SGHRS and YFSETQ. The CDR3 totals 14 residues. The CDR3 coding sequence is TGCGCCAGCAGCTTGGAACAGAACCCCTACGAGCAGTACTTC. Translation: CASSLEQNPYEQYF.

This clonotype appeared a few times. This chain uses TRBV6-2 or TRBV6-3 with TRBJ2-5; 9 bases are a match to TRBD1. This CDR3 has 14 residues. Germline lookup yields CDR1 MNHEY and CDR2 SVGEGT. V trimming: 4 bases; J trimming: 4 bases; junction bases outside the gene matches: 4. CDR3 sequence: CASSSLGQGETQYF. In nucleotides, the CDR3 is TGTGCCAGCAGTTCCTTGGGACAGGGAGAGACCCAGTACTTC.

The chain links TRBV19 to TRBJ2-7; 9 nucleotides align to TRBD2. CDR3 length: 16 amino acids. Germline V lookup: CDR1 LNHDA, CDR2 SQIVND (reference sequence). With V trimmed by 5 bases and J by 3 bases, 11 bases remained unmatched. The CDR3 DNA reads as TGTGCCAGTAGTTACAATCTAGCGGGACAGATCTACGAGCAGTACTTC. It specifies CASSYNLAGQIYEQYF. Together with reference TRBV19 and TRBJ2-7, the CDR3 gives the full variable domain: DGGITQSPKYLFRKEGQNVTLSCEQNLNHDAMYWYRQDPGQGLRLIYYSQIVNDFQKGDIAEGYSVSREKKESFPLTVTSAQKNPTAFYLCASSYNLAGQIYEQYFGPGTRLTVT.

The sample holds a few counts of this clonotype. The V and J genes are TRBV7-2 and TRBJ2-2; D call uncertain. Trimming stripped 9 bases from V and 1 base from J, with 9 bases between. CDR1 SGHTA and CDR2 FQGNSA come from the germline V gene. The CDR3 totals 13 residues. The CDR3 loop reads CASGGVNTGELFF. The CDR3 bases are TGTGCCAGTGGTGGCGTGAACACCGGGGAGCTGTTTTTT.

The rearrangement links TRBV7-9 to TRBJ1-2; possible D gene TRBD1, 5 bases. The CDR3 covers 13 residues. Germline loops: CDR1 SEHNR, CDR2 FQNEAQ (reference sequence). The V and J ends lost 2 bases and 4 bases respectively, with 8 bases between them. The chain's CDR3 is CASSLRQSYGYTF. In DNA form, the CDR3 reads TGTGCCAGCAGCTTACGACAGAGCTATGGCTACACCTTC.

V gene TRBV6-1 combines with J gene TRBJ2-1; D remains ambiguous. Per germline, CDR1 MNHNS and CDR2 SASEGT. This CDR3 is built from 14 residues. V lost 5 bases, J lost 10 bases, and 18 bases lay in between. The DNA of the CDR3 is TGTGCCAGCAGTCCCCCCCCCAACATAGGGGAGCAGTTCTTC. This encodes CASSPPPNIGEQFF.

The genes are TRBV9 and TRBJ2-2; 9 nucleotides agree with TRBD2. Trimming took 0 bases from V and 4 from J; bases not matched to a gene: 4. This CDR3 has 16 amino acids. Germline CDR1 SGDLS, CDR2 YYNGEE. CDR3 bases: TGTGCCAGCAGCGTAGGGCTAGCGGGATCCACCGGGGAGCTGTTTTTT. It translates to CASSVGLAGSTGELFF.

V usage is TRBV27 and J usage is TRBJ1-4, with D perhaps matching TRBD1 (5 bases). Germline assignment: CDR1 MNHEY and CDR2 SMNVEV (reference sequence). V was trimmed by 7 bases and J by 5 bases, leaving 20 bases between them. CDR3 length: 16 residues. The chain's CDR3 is CASKVRRGSLNEKLFF. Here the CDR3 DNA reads TGTGCCAGCAAAGTCCGCCGGGGGTCATTAAATGAAAAACTGTTTTTT. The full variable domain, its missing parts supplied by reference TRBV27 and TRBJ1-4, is EAQVTQNPRYLITVTGKKLTVTCSQNMNHEYMSWYRQDPGLGLRQIYYSMNVEVTDKGDVPEGYKVSRKEKRNFPLILESPSPNQTSLYFCASKVRRGSLNEKLFFGSGTQLSVL.

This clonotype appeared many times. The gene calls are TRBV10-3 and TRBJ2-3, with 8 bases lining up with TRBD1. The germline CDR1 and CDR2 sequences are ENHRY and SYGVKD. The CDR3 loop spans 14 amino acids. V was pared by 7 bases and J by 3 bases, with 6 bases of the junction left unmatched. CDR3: CAITQRTGTDTQYF. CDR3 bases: TGTGCCATCACCCAGAGGACAGGGACAGATACGCAGTATTTT.

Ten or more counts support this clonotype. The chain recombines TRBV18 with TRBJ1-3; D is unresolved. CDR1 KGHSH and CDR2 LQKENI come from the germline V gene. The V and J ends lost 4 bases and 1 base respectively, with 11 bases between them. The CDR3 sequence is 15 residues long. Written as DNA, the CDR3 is TGTGCCAGCTCACATCCACAGTATTCTGGAAACACCATATATTTT. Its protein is CASSHPQYSGNTIYF.

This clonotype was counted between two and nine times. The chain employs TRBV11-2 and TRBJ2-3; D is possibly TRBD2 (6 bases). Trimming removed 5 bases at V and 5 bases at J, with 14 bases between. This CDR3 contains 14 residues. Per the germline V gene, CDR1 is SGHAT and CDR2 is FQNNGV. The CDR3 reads CASSRGGEVDTQYF. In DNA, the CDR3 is TGTGCCAGCAGCCGGGGAGGCGAGGTAGATACGCAGTATTTT.

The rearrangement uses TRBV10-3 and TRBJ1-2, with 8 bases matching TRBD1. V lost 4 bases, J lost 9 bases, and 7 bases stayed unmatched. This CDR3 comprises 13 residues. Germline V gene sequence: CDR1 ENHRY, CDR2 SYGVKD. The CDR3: CAISGPTGDSYTF. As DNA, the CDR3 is TGTGCCATCAGTGGGCCGACAGGGGATAGCTACACCTTC.

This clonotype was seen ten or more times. The CDR3 coding sequence is TGTGCCACCAGCAGGACTAGCGGGAGTGAGGGCACAGATACGCAGTATTTT. This translates into CATSRTSGSEGTDTQYF. The chain couples TRBV15 to TRBJ2-3; 12 bases are a match to TRBD2. The CDR3 has 17 residues. The V gene end was trimmed by 3 bases and the J gene end by 1 base; junction bases not matched to a gene: 5. In germline, CDR1 is LNHNV, CDR2 YYDKDF (reference sequence).

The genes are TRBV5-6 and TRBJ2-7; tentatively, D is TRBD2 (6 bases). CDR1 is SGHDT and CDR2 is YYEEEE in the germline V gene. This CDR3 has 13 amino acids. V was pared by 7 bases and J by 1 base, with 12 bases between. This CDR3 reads CASQASASYEQYF. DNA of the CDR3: TGTGCCAGCCAGGCTAGCGCGTCCTACGAGCAGTACTTC.

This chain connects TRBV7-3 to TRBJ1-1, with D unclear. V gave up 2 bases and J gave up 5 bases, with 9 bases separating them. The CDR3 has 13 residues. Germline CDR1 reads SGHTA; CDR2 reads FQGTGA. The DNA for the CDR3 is TGTGCCAGCAGCTTAGCCCGGTGGACTGAAGCTTTCTTT. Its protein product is CASSLARWTEAFF. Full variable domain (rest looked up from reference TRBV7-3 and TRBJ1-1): GAGVSQTPSNKVTEKGKYVELRCDPISGHTALYWYRQSLGQGPEFLIYFQGTGAADDSGLPNDRFFAVRPEGSVSTLKIQRTERGDSAVYLCASSLARWTEAFFGQGTRLTVV.

The CDR3: CAIRRQGEETQYF. The DNA for the CDR3 is TGTGCCATCAGGAGACAGGGAGAAGAGACCCAGTACTTC. The genes are TRBV10-3 and TRBJ2-5; 7 nucleotides agree with TRBD1. V gave up 6 bases and J gave up 3 bases; unmatched junction bases: 4. The CDR3 consists of 13 residues. The germline CDR1 and CDR2 sequences are ENHRY and SYGVKD.

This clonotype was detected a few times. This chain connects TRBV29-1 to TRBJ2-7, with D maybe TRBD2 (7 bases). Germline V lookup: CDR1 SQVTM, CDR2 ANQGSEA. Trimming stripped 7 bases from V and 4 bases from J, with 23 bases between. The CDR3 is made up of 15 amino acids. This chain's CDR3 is CSAKRGGGTSYEQYF. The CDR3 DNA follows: TGCAGCGCCAAAAGGGGGGGTGGCACCTCGTACGAGCAGTACTTC.

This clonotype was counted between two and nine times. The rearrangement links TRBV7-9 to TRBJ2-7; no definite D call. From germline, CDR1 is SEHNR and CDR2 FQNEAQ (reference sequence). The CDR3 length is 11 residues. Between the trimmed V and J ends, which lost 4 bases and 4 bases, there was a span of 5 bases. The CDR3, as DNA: TGTGCCAGCAGCTCGCATTACGAGCAGTACTTC. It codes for CASSSHYEQYF.

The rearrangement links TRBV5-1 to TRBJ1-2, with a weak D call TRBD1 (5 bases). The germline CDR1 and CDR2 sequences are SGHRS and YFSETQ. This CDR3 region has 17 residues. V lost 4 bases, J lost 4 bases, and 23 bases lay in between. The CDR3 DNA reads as TGCGCCAGCAGCATAGAGGAGAGCGGCTTGGGGCTCTATGGCTACACCTTC. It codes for CASSIEESGLGLYGYTF.

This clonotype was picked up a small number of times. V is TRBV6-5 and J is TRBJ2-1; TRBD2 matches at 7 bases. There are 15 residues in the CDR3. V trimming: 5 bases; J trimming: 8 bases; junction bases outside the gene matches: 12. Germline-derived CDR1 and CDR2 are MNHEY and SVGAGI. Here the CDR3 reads CASSLMAGDVDEQFF. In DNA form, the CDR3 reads TGTGCCAGCAGTCTGATGGCGGGAGATGTAGATGAGCAGTTCTTC.

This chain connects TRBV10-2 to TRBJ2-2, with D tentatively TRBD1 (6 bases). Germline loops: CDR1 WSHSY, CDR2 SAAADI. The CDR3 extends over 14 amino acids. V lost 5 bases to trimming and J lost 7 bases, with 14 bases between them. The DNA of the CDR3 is TGCGCCAGCAGTTTCCAGGGGTTGGGCGGGGAGCTGTTTTTT. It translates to CASSFQGLGGELFF.

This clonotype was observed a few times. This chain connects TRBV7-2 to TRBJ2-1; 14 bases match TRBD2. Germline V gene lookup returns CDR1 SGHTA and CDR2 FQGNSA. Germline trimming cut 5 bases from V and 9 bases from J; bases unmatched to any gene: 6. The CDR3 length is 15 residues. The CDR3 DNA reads TGTGCCAGCAGCGCTGGACTAGCGGGAGGTCTTGAGCAGTTCTTC. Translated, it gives CASSAGLAGGLEQFF.

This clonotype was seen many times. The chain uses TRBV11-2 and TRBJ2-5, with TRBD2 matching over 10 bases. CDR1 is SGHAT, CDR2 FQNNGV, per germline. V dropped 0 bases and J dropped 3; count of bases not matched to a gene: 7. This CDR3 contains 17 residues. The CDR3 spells CASSLDPTSGTKETQYF. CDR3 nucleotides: TGTGCCAGCAGCTTAGATCCCACTAGCGGGACGAAAGAGACCCAGTACTTC.

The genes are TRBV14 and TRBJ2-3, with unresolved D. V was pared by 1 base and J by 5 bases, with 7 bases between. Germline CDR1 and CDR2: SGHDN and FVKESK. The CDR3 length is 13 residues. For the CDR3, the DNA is TGTGCCAGCAGCCAAGGACTTATAGATACGCAGTATTTT. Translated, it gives CASSQGLIDTQYF.

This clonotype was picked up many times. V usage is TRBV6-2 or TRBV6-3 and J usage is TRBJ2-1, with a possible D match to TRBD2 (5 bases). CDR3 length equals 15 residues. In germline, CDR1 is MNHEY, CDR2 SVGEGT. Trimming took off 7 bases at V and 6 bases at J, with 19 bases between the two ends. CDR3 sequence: CASTPYTSGSNEQFF. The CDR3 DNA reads TGTGCCAGCACTCCCTACACAAGTGGGAGCAATGAGCAGTTCTTC.

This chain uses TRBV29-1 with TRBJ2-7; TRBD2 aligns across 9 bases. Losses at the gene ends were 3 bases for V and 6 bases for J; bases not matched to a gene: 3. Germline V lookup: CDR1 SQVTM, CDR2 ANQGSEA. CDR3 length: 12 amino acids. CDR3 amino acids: CSVDSGSTEQYF. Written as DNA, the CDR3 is TGCAGCGTTGATAGCGGGAGCACCGAGCAGTACTTC.